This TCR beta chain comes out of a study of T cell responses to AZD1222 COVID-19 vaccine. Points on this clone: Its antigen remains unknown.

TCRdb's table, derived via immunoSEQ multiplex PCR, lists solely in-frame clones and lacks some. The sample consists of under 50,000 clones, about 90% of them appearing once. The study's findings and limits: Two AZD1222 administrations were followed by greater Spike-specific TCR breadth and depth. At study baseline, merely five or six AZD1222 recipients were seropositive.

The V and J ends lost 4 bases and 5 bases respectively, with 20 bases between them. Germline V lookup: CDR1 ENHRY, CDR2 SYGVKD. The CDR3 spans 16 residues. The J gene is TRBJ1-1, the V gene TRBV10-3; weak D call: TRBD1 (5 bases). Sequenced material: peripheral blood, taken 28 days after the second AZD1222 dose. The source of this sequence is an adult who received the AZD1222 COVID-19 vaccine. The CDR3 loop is CAISGRQGWSRTEAFF. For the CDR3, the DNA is TGTGCCATCAGTGGCAGGCAGGGTTGGTCACGGACTGAAGCTTTCTTT.